The 3 T cell receptor beta chains below come from one sample, sequenced in a study of blood T cell repertoires in COVID-19. The data were produced by immunoSEQ multiplex PCR, yet TCRdb's version contains in-frame clones alone and is incomplete. There are some 160,000 clones in the sample; approximately 84% occur only once, and approximately 2.6% lies in the top ten. Sequencing was performed on peripheral blood. Every receptor here comes from a woman at least 80 years old with COVID-19, enrolled during active disease.

The chain recombines TRBV24-1 with TRBJ2-5, with a weak D call TRBD2 (6 bases). The V and J ends lost 3 bases and 5 bases respectively, with 9 bases between them. Germline CDR1 is KGHDR and CDR2 is SFDVKD. This CDR3 is built from 13 residues. Here the CDR3 reads CATSDGGLETQYF. The CDR3 DNA is TGTGCCACCAGTGATGGGGGACTCGAGACCCAGTACTTC.

J is TRBJ1-6 and V is TRBV7-2; 11 positions match TRBD1. CDR1 is SGHTA and CDR2 is FQGNSA in the germline V gene. Losses at the gene ends were 1 base for V and 9 bases for J; bases not matched to a gene: 5. This CDR3 is built from 16 residues. The CDR3 here is CASSLVWTGGGSPLHF. The CDR3, as DNA: TGTGCCAGCAGCTTAGTTTGGACAGGGGGCGGTTCACCCCTCCACTTT.

The DNA of the CDR3 is TGTGCCAGCAGTTACTCCCTAGCTTCTCGGTACGAGCAGTACTTC. This encodes CASSYSLASRYEQYF. V is TRBV6-6 and J is TRBJ2-7; tentatively, D is TRBD2 (5 bases). V was pared by 0 bases and J by 4 bases, with 13 bases between. The CDR3 totals 15 residues. The germline V gene has CDR1 MNHNY and CDR2 SVGAGI (reference sequence).